This T cell receptor (beta chain) was identified in a study of T cell changes during pregnancy in multiple sclerosis. This clone was seen once. The repertoire was sequenced with immunoSEQ multiplex PCR; TCRdb's copy has only in-frame clones and lacks some. The data contain fewer than 90,000 clones, roughly 94% of them singletons. With 6 bases clipped from V and 6 bases from J, the junction kept 9 bases outside the gene matches. CDR3 length: 15 amino acids. The germline gives CDR1 SGHDN, CDR2 FVKESK. Sample: peripheral blood, taken after pregnancy. This receptor was obtained from a female donor in good health, enrolled as a control in a pregnancy study. V usage is TRBV14 and J usage is TRBJ2-2; TRBD2 aligns across 8 bases. CDR3 amino acids: CASSLISGVAGELFF. The CDR3, as DNA: TGTGCCAGCAGTCTCATTAGCGGGGTCGCCGGGGAGCTGTTTTTT.